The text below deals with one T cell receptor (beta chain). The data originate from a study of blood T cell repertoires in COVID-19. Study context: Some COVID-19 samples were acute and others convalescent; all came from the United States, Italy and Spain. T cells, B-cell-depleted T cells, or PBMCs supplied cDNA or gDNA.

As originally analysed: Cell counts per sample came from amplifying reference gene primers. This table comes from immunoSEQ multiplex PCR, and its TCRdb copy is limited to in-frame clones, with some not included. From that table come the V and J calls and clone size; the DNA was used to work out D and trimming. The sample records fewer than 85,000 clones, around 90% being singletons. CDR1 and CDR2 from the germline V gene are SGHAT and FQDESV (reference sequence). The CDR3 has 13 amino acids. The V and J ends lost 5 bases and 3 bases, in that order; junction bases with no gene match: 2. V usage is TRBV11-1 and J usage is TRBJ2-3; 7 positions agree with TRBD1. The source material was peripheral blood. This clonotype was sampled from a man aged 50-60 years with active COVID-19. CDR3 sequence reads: CASSRGQTDTQYF. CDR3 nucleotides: TGTGCCAGCAGCCGGGGACAGACAGATACGCAGTATTTT.